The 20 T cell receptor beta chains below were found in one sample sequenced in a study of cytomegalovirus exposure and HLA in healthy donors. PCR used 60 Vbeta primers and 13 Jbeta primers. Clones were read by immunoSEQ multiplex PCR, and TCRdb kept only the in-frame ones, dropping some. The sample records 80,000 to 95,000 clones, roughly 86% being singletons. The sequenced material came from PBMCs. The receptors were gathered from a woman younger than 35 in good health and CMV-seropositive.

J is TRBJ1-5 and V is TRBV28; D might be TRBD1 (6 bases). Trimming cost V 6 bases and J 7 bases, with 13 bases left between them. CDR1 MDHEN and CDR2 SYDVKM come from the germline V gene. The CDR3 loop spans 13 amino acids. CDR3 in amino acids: CASSFDRRQPQHF. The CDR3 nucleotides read TGTGCCAGCAGCTTTGACAGGAGACAGCCCCAGCATTTT.

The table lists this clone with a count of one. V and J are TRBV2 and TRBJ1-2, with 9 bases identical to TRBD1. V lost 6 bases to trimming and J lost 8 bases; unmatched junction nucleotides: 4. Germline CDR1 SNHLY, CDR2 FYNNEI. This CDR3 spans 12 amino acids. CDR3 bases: TGTGCCAGCAGGAGGGACAGGGACGGCTACACCTTC. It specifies CASRRDRDGYTF.

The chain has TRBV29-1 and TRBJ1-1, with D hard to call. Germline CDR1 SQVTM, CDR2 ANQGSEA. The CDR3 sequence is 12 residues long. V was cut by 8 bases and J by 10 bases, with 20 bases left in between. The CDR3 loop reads CSHYARHEGAFF. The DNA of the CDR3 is TGCAGCCATTATGCCCGCCACGAGGGAGCTTTCTTT.

The DNA for the CDR3 is TGTGCCAGCAGAGAGACAGGCGGTGGAGAGACCCAGTACTTC. As protein: CASRETGGGETQYF. The chain couples TRBV6-1 to TRBJ2-5; D is possibly TRBD1 (6 bases). The CDR3 contains 14 residues. The germline CDR1 and CDR2 sequences are MNHNS and SASEGT. Trimming left V 6 bases short and J 4 bases short, with 15 bases between.

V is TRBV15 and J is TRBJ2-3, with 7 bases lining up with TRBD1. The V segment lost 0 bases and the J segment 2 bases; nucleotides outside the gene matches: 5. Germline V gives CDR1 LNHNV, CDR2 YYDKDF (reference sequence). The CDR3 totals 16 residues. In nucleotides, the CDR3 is TGTGCCACCAGCAGAGAACGGGACAGAGTCACAGATACGCAGTATTTT. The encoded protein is CATSRERDRVTDTQYF.

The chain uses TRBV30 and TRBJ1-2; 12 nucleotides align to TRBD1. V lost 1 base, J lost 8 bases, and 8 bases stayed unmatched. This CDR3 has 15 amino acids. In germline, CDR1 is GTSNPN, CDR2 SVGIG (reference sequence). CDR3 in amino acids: CAWSASSGTGGGYTF. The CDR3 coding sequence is TGTGCCTGGAGTGCTTCATCCGGGACAGGGGGCGGCTACACCTTC.

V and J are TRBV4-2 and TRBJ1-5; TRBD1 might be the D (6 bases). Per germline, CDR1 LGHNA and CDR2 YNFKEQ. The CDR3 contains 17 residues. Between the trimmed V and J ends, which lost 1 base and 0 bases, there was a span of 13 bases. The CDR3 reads CASSQGGGGDSNQPQHF. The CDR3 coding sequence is TGTGCCAGCAGCCAAGGGGGTGGGGGCGATAGCAATCAGCCCCAGCATTTT.

The CDR3 region has the DNA TGTGCCAGCAGCTTATCTCTAGGGGGCCGTGTGGACACTGAAGCTTTCTTT. It encodes CASSLSLGGRVDTEAFF. The chain combines TRBV7-6 with TRBJ1-1, with TRBD1 identical over 7 bases. The germline V gene encodes CDR1 SGHVS and CDR2 FNYEAQ. The CDR3 is 17 amino acids. V shed 2 bases, J shed 3 bases, and the junction held 12 bases outside the gene matches.

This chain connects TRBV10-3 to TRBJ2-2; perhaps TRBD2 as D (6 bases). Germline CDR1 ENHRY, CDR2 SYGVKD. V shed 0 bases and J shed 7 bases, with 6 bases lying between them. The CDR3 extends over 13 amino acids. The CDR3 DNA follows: TGTGCCATCAGTGAGTCGGGAGGCGGGGAGCTGTTTTTT. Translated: CAISESGGGELFF.

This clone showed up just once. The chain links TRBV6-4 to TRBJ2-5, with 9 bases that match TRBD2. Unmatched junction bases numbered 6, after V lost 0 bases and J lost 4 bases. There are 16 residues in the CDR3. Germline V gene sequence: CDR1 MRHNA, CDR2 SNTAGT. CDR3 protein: CASSDSLGLALETQYF. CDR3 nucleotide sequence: TGTGCCAGCAGTGACTCGCTCGGACTAGCGTTAGAGACCCAGTACTTC.

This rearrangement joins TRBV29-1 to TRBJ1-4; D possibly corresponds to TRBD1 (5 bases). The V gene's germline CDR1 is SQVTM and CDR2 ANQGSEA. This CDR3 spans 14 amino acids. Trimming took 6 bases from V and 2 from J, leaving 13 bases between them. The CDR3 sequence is CSVRHRLTNEKLFF. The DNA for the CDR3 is TGCAGCGTGCGACACAGGTTGACTAATGAAAAACTGTTTTTT.

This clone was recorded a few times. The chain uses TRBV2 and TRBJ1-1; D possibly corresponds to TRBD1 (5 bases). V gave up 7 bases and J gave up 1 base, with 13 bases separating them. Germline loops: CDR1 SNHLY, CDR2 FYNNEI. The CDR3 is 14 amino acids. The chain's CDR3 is CASIRTGQNTEAFF. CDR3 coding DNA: TGTGCCAGCATCCGGACCGGACAGAACACTGAAGCTTTCTTT.

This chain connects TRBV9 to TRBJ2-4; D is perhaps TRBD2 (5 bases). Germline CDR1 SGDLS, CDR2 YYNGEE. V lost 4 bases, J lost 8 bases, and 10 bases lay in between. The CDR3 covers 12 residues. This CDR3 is CASSPSGDIQYF. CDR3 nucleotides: TGTGCCAGCAGCCCCAGCGGAGACATTCAGTACTTC.

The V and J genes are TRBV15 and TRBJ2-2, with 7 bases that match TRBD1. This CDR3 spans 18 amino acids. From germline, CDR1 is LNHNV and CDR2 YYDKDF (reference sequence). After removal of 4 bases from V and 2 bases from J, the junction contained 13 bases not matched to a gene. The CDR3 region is CATSIIYPRGGNTGELFF. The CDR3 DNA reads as TGTGCCACCAGCATAATTTACCCCCGAGGGGGCAACACCGGGGAGCTGTTTTTT.

Written as DNA, the CDR3 is TGCAGCGGTAGGATGGGGGGGAGAGGAACAGATACGCAGTATTTT. The encoded protein is CSGRMGGRGTDTQYF. V gene TRBV29-1 combines with J gene TRBJ2-3; 7 bases agree with TRBD2. This CDR3 has 15 amino acids. In germline, CDR1 is SQVTM, CDR2 ANQGSEA. Trimming removed 7 bases from V and 3 bases from J; junction bases left unmatched: 13.

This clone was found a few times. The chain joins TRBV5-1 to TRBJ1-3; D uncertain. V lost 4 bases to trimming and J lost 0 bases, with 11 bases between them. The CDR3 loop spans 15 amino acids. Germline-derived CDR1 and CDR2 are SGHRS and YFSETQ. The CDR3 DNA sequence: TGCGCCAGCAGCCCACGACTGAACTCTGGAAACACCATATATTTT. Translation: CASSPRLNSGNTIYF.

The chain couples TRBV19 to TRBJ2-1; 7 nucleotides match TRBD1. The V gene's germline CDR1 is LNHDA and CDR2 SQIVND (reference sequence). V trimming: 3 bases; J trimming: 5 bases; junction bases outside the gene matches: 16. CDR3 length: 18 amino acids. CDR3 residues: CASSIFSLGDRTNNEQFF. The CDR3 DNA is TGTGCCAGTAGTATTTTTTCGTTGGGGGACAGAACGAACAATGAGCAGTTCTTC.

The CDR3 bases are TGTGCCAGCTCACCAGAGTTGGTGACTACGAATTCACCCCTCCACTTT. This gives the protein CASSPELVTTNSPLHF. The chain combines TRBV18 with TRBJ1-6; D unresolved. V was pared by 2 bases and J by 7 bases, with 15 bases between. The germline CDR1 and CDR2 sequences are KGHSH and LQKENI. The CDR3 is 16 residues long.

The DNA of the CDR3 is TGTGCCAGCAGCGAGGAGGGCTCCCTCACCTACGAGCAGTACTTC. Its translation: CASSEEGSLTYEQYF. V gene TRBV7-9 combines with J gene TRBJ2-7, with D possibly being TRBD2 (6 bases). This CDR3 comprises 15 residues. Germline CDR1 SEHNR, CDR2 FQNEAQ (reference sequence). V lost 5 bases and J 2 bases, leaving 16 bases between the germline ends.

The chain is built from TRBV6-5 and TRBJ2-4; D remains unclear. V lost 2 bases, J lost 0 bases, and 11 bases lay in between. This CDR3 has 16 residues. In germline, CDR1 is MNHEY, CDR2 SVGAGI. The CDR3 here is CASSYDPVLAKNIQYF. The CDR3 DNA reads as TGTGCCAGCAGTTACGATCCGGTACTAGCCAAAAACATTCAGTACTTC.